This T cell receptor beta chain was captured by sequencing in a study of cytomegalovirus exposure and HLA in healthy donors. On the study more broadly: Of the donors genotyped, several hundred in all, 75% to 90% fell in the Caucasian-associated ancestry cluster.

Unmatched junction bases numbered 10, after V lost 4 bases and J lost 5 bases. Looked up from germline, CDR1 is SGDLS and CDR2 is YYNGEE. This CDR3 is built from 15 residues. PCR was performed using 60 Vbeta and 13 Jbeta primers. Generated by immunoSEQ multiplex PCR, the TCRdb table keeps only in-frame clones and is missing some. Of 110,000 or so clones listed, approximately 76% are singletons. General study findings and limits: 150 or so TCR beta chains were listed as cytomegalovirus-associated. Reports state that TCR beta sequences accurately predicted most subjects' HLA-A and HLA-B alleles. Among the most significant clusters, several appeared linked to common viral pathogens in a later analysis.

As regards this clone: Its matching antigen is unknown.

This receptor was obtained from a woman in her forties or fifties in good health and CMV-seropositive. The sample consisted of PBMCs. The chain joins TRBV9 to TRBJ2-3; 7 bases line up with TRBD2. The CDR3 sequence is CASSPEAGVLDTQYF. The CDR3 region has the DNA TGTGCCAGCAGCCCCGAGGCGGGAGTATTAGATACGCAGTATTTT.